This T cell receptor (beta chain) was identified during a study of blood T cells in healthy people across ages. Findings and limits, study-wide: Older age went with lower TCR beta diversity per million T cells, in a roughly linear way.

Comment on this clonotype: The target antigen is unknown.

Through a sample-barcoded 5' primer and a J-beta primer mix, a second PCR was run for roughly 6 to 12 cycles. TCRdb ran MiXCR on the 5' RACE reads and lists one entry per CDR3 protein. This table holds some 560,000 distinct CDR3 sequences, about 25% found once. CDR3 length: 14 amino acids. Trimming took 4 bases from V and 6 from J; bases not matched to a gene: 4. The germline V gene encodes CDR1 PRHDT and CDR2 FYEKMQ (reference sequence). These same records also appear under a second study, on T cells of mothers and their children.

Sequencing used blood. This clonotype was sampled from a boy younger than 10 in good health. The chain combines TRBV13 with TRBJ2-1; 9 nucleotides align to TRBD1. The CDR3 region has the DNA TGTGCCAGCAGCTGGCCGACAGGGGGCAATGAGCAGTTCTTC. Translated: CASSWPTGGNEQFF.